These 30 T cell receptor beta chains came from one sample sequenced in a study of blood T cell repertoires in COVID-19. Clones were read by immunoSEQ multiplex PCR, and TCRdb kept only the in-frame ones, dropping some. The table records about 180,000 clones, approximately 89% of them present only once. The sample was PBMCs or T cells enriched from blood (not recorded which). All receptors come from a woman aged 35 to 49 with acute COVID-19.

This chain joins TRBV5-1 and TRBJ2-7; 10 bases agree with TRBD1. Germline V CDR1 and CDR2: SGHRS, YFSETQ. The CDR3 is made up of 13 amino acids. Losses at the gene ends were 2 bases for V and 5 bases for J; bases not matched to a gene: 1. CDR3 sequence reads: CASSLGQGDEQYF. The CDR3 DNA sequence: TGCGCCAGCAGCTTAGGACAGGGGGACGAGCAGTACTTC.

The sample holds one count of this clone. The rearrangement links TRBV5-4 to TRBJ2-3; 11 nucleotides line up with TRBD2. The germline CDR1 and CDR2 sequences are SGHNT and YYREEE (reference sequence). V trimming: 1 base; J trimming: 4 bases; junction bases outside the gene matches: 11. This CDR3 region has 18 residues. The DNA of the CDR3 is TGTGCCAGCAGCTTGTCGAGTAGCGGGGGGGAAGGAGCAGATACGCAGTATTTT. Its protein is CASSLSSSGGEGADTQYF. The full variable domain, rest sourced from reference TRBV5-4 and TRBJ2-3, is ETGVTQSPTHLIKTRGQQVTLRCSSQSGHNTVSWYQQALGQGPQFIFQYYREEENGRGNFPPRFSGLQFPNYSSELNVNALELDDSALYLCASSLSSSGGEGADTQYFGPGTRLTVL.

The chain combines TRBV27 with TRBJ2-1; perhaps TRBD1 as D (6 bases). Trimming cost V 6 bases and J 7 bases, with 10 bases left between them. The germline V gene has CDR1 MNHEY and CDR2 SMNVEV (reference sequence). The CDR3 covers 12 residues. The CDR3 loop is CASSFQGNEQFF. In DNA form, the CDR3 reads TGTGCCAGCAGCTTTCAGGGGAATGAGCAGTTCTTC.

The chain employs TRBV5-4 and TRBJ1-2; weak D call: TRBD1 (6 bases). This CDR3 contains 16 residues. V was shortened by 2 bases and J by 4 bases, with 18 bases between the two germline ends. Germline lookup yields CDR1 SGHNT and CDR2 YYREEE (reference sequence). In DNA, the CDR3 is TGTGCCAGCAGCTTTGGGGGCCAGGGGCCTAGCTATGGCTACACCTTC. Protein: CASSFGGQGPSYGYTF. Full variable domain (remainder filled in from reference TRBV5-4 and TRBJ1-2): ETGVTQSPTHLIKTRGQQVTLRCSSQSGHNTVSWYQQALGQGPQFIFQYYREEENGRGNFPPRFSGLQFPNYSSELNVNALELDDSALYLCASSFGGQGPSYGYTFGSGTRLTVV.

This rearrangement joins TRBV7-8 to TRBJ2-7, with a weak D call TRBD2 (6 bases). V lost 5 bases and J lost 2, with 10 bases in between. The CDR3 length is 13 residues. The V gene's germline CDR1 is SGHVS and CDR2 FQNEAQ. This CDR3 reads CASSTGEAYEQYF. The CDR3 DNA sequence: TGTGCCAGCAGCACGGGGGAGGCCTACGAGCAGTACTTC.

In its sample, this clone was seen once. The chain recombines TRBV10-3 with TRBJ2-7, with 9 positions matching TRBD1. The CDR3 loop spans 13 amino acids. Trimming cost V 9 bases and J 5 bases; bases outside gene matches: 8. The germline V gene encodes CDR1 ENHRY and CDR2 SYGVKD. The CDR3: CAIQRTGVDEQYF. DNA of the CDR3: TGTGCCATACAAAGGACAGGGGTGGACGAGCAGTACTTC.

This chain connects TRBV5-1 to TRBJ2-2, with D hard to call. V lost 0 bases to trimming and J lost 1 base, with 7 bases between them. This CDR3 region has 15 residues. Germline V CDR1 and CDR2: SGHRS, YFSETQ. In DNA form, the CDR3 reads TGCGCCAGCAGCTTGGATACAGTGAACACCGGGGAGCTGTTTTTT. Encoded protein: CASSLDTVNTGELFF.

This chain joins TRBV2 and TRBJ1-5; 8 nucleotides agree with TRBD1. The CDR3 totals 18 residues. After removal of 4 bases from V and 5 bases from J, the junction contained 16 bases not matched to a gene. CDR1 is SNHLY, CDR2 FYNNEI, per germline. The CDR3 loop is CASSVFVRGRWEDQPQHF. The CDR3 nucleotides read TGTGCCAGCAGTGTATTTGTCAGGGGGCGATGGGAAGATCAGCCCCAGCATTTT.

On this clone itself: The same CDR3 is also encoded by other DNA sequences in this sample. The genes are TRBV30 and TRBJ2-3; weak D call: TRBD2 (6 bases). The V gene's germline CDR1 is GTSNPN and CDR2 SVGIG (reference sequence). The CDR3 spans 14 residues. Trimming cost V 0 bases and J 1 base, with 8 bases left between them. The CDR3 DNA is TGTGCCTGGAGTGTACGCGGGGGCACAGATACGCAGTATTTT. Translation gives CAWSVRGGTDTQYF.

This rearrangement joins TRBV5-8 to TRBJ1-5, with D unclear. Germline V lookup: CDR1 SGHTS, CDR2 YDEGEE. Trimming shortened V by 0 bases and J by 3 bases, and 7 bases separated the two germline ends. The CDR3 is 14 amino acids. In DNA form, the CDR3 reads TGTGCCAGCAGCTTGGCTACCGTCAATCAGCCCCAGCATTTT. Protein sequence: CASSLATVNQPQHF.

The chain's CDR3 is CASSPFRGADTQYF. In nucleotides, the CDR3 is TGCGCCAGCAGTCCCTTCAGGGGGGCCGATACGCAGTATTTT. This chain uses TRBV5-1 with TRBJ2-3; perhaps TRBD1 as D (7 bases). Trimming stripped 5 bases from V and 6 bases from J, with 16 bases between. The CDR3 is 14 amino acids. Germline CDR1 and CDR2: SGHRS and YFSETQ.

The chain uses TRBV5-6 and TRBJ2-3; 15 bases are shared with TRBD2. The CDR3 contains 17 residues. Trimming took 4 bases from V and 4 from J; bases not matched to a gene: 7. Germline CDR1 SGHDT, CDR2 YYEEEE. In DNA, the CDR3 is TGTGCCAGCAGCGGAGGACTAGCGGGGGGGCCGGCAGATACGCAGTATTTT. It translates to CASSGGLAGGPADTQYF.

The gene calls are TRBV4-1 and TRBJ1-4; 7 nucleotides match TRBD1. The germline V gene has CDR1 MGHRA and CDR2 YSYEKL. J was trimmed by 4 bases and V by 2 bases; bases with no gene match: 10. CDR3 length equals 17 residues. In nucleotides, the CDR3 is TGCGCCAGCAGCCAAAACCCTTCTGGACAGGTTAATGAAAAACTGTTTTTT. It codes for CASSQNPSGQVNEKLFF.

CDR3 residues: CASSQDGLAGDTGELFF. In DNA, the CDR3 is TGCGCCAGCAGCCAAGATGGGCTAGCGGGAGACACCGGGGAGCTGTTTTTT. The rearrangement links TRBV4-3 to TRBJ2-2, with 10 bases lining up with TRBD2. Trimming removed 0 bases from V and 3 bases from J; junction bases left unmatched: 4. CDR3 size: 17 residues. Germline V lookup: CDR1 LGHNA, CDR2 YSLEER.

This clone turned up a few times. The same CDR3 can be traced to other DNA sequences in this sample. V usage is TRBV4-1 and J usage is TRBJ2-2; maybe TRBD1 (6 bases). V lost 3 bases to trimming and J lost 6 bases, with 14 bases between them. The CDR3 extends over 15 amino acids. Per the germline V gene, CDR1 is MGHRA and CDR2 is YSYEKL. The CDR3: CASSQEDRRSGELFF. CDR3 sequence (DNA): TGCGCCAGCAGCCAGGAAGACAGGAGGTCCGGGGAGCTGTTTTTT.

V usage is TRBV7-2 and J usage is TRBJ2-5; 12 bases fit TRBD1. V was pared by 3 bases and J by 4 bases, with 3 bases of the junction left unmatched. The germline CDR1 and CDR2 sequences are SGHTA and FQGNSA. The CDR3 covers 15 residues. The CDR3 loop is CASSLGTGGTETQYF. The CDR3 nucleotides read TGTGCCAGCAGCTTGGGGACAGGGGGCACAGAGACCCAGTACTTC.

The CDR3 DNA follows: TGCGCCAGCAGCCAAAACCTAGCGGCCGGGGATGAGCAGTTCTTC. Translating it yields CASSQNLAAGDEQFF. The chain couples TRBV4-1 to TRBJ2-1; 7 bases fit TRBD2. The V and J ends lost 2 bases and 8 bases, in that order; junction bases with no gene match: 9. This CDR3 is built from 15 residues. Germline V CDR1 and CDR2: MGHRA, YSYEKL.

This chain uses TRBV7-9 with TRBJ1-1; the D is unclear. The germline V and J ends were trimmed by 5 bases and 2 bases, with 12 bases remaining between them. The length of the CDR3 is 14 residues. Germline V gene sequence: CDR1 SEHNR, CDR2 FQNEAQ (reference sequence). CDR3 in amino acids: CASSPPGVNTEAFF. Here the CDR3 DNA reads TGTGCCAGCAGCCCGCCCGGGGTAAACACTGAAGCTTTCTTT.

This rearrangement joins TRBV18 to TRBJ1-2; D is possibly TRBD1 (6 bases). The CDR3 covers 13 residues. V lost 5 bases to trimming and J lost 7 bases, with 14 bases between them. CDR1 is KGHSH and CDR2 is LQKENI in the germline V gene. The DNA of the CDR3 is TGTGCCAGCTCAGACAGGATCCGTGTTGGCTACACCTTC. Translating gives CASSDRIRVGYTF. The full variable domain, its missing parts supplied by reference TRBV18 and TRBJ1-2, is NAGVMQNPRHLVRRRGQEARLRCSPMKGHSHVYWYRQLPEEGLKFMVYLQKENIIDESGMPKERFSAEFPKEGPSILRIQQVVRGDSAAYFCASSDRIRVGYTFGSGTRLTVV.

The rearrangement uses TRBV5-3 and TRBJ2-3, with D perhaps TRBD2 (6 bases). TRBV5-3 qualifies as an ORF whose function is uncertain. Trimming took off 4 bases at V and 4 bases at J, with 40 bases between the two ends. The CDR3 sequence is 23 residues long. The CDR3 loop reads CARSPYPTTGPSATPQAPDTQYF. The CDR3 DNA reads TGTGCCAGAAGCCCGTATCCGACGACCGGGCCTAGCGCTACACCACAGGCCCCAGATACGCAGTATTTT.

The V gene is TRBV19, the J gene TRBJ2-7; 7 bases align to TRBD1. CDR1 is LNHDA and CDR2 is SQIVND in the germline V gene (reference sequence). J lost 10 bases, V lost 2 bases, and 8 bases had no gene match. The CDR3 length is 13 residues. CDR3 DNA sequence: TGTGCCAGTAGTATAAACTGGCAGGGGGAACAGTACTTC. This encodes CASSINWQGEQYF. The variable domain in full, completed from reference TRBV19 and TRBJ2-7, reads DGGITQSPKYLFRKEGQNVTLSCEQNLNHDAMYWYRQDPGQGLRLIYYSQIVNDFQKGDIAEGYSVSREKKESFPLTVTSAQKNPTAFYLCASSINWQGEQYFGPGTRLTVT.

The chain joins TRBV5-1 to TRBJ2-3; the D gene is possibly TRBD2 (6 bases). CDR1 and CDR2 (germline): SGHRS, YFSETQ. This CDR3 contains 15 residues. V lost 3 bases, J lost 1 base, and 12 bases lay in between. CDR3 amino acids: CASSWGDSGTDTQYF. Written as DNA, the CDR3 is TGCGCCAGCAGCTGGGGGGACTCCGGCACAGATACGCAGTATTTT.

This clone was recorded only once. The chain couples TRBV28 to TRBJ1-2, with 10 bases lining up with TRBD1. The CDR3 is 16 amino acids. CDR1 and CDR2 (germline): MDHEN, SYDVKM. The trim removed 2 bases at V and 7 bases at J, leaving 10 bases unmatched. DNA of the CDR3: TGTGCCAGCAGTTTAGCCGGGACAGGGGATTGGGGTGGCTACACCTTC. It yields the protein CASSLAGTGDWGGYTF.

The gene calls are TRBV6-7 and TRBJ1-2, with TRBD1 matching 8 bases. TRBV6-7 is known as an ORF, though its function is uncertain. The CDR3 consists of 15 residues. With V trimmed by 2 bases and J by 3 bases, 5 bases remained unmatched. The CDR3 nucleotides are TGTGCCAGCAGTTACCCTGCAGGGGGCCACTATGGCTACACCTTC. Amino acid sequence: CASSYPAGGHYGYTF.

DNA for the CDR3: TGTGCCACCAGCAGAGATACAGGGATGCTCTGGAAACACATATATTTT. It encodes CATSRDTGMLWKHIYF. The rearrangement joins TRBV15 to TRBJ1-3, with D possibly being TRBD1 (6 bases). V gave up 0 bases and J gave up 12 bases, with 21 bases separating them. Germline CDR1 reads LNHNV; CDR2 reads YYDKDF (reference sequence). The CDR3 is made up of 16 amino acids.

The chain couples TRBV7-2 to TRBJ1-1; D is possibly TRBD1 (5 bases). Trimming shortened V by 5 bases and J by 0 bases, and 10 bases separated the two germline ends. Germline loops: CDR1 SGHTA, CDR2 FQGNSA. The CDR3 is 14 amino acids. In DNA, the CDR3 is TGTGCCAGCAGCAGACAGATAATGAACACTGAAGCTTTCTTT. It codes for CASSRQIMNTEAFF.

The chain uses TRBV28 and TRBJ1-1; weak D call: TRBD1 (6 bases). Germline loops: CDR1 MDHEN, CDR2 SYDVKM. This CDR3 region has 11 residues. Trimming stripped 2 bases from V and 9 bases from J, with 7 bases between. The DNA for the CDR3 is TGTGCCAGCAGTTTAACAGGGAAAGCTTTCTTT. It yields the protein CASSLTGKAFF.

In DNA form, the CDR3 reads TGTGCCAGCACGGGGTCGGGGTTGAATCAGCCCCAGCATTTT. It translates to CASTGSGLNQPQHF. The chain uses TRBV6-5 and TRBJ1-5; no firm D call. Trimming cost V 7 bases and J 4 bases, with 14 bases left between them. The CDR3 has 14 residues. Germline assignment: CDR1 MNHEY and CDR2 SVGAGI.

As DNA, the CDR3 is TGCAGCGTTGAGCAACGGTTGAACACTGAAGCTTTCTTT. This gives the protein CSVEQRLNTEAFF. J is TRBJ1-1 and V is TRBV29-1, with no clear D. V was trimmed by 3 bases and J by 0 bases, leaving 8 bases between them. In germline, CDR1 is SQVTM, CDR2 ANQGSEA. This CDR3 is built from 13 residues.

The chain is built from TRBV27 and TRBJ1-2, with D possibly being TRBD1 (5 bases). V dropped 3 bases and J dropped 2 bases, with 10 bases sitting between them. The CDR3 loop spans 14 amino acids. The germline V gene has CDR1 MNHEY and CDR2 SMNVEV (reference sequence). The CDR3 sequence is CASSFGASNYGYTF. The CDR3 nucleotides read TGTGCCAGCAGTTTTGGGGCTTCCAACTATGGCTACACCTTC.